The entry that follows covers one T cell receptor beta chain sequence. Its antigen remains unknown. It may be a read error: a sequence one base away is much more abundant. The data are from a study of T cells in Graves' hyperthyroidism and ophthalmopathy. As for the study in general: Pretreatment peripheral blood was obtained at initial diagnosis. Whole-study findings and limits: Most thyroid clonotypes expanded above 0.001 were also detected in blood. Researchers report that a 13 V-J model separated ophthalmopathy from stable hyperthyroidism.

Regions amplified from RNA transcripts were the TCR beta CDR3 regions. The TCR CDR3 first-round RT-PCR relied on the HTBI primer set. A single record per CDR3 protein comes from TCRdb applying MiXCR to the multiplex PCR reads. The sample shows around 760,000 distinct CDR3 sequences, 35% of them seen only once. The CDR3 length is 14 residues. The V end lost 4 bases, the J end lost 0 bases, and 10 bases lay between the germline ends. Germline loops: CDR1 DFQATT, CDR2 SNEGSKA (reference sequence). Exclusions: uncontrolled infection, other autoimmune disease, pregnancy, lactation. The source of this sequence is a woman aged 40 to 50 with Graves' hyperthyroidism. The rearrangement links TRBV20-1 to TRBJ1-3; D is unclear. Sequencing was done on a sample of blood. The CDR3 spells CSAMERTSGNTIYF. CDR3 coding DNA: TGCAGTGCTATGGAGCGCACCTCTGGAAACACCATATATTTT.